This T cell receptor beta chain was identified during a study of spatial heterogeneity in lung cancer (dated by TCRdb to the late 2010s). About the full investigation: Beta-chain transcripts were consistently detected in greater numbers than alpha-chain transcripts, which likely reflects a higher abundance of beta-chain transcripts. TCR transcript counts in tumor regions correlated strongly with a T cell transcriptional module score from matched bulk RNA-seq. In the raw uncorrected reads, each unique combination of TCR and UMI appeared more than ten times on average. The study quantitatively compared TCR alpha and beta repertoires across multiple tumor regions, matched nontumor lung and blood in non-small cell lung cancer. The study linked features of the TCR repertoire to counts of nonsynonymous mutations, which were determined by whole-exome sequencing of tumor tissue. At surgery, both alpha and beta chains were TCR-sequenced in fewer than 250 tumor regions, roughly 64 matched nontumor lung samples and some 56 PBMC samples. General findings and caveats noted by the study authors: TCR-seq was estimated to cover only around 6.4% of tumor T cells for alpha chains and 13% for beta chains. The number of expanded intratumoral alpha and beta TCRs correlated with the tumor nonsynonymous mutation count. Counts of ubiquitous and regional expanded TCRs correlated with counts of ubiquitous and regional nonsynonymous mutations, respectively. Additional single-cell paired TCR alpha and beta sequencing was considered necessary to confirm, at a functional level, the hypothesis that regional TCRs recognize regional mutations.

The library relied on 5' RACE. The reads were generated on a NextSeq 500. To allow correction of PCR and sequencing errors, the TCR library protocol tagged every TCR cDNA molecule with a unique molecular identifier. The paper's processing steps were these. TCR identification, UMI-based error correction and CDR3 extraction were performed with Decombinator tools. TCRs above a frequency of 2 per 1,000, corresponding to the top 1% of the tumor frequency distribution, were defined as expanded. Expanded tumor TCRs were classed as regional if statistically deemed absent (corrected P<0.05) from at least one tumor region, otherwise ubiquitous. Renyi diversity was computed with the R vegan package after each repertoire had been subsampled 100 times to 5,000 TCRs. CDR3 similarity networks were built from amino acid triplet string-kernel similarity, with CDR3s being connected when pairwise similarity was above 0.82. Through fastp at Q25 and MiXCR, TCRdb rebuilt clones from the public reads, retaining in-frame beta chains. Here each entry gathers all rows of one CDR3 protein and keeps the most common genes and DNA. The V and J calls follow TCRdb's processing rather than the paper's. This sample has approximately 4,300 distinct CDR3 sequences in its table, and roughly 6.2% of those were observed once. The top ten clonotypes cover 19% of the sample.

This clonotype is medium-sized (0.01 to 0.1%) in its sample. There is no known antigen for this receptor. Base qualities are missing; no much larger clone stands one base away. The time point label for this specimen denotes: sample taken at primary tumor resection. Samples were obtained from approximately 76 patients with early-stage, untreated non-small cell lung cancer from the lung TRACERx cohort. TCR sequencing used whole RNA extracted from tumor and nontumor lung tissue, or from cryopreserved PBMC samples, without cell sorting. Patients were selected for TCR sequencing only if sufficient RNA was available from at least two tumor regions. Tumor and adjacent nontumor lung specimens were reviewed by a lung pathologist before selection. The CDR3 spans 14 residues, from the cysteine through the phenylalanine. Here the CDR3 DNA is all that survives: 42 bases in frame from base 1. According to the germline V gene, CDR1 reads SNHLY and CDR2 reads FYNNEI. Cut back by 2 bases and 0 bases, the V and J ends lie 8 bases apart.

The clonotype was recovered from a male donor with early-stage non-small cell lung cancer. Recombination linked TRBV2 to TRBJ2-7; there is no confident call for the D gene. The starting material was lung tumor tissue, obtained at surgery. CDR3 protein: CASSEQSNSYEQYF. In nucleotides, the sequence is TGTGCCAGCAGTGAACAAAGCAACTCCTACGAGCAGTACTTC.